Shown below are 26 T cell receptor beta chains from a single sample sequenced in a study of preoperative IRX-2 immunotherapy in early breast cancer. Data came from immunoSEQ multiplex PCR; TCRdb stores just in-frame clones and leaves some out. Of approximately 98,000 clones in the sample, roughly 89% were seen once. The treatment here: preoperative locoregional IRX-2 cytokine immunotherapy. Here the sequenced sample was tumor tissue, taken after IRX-2 immunotherapy. These receptors all stem from a human donor with breast cancer.

This clone was observed once. CDR3 DNA sequence: TGCGCCAGCAGTGAGTCTGGGGGGGATGAAAAACTGTTTTTT. The encoded protein is CASSESGGDEKLFF. The chain links TRBV10-2 to TRBJ1-4; the D gene is possibly TRBD1 (5 bases). The germline V gene has CDR1 WSHSY and CDR2 SAAADI. The V end was cut by 0 bases, the J end by 6 bases, with 8 bases between. The CDR3 sequence is 14 residues long.

The rearrangement links TRBV28 to TRBJ2-1, with a weak D call TRBD2 (6 bases). The CDR3 contains 14 residues. Germline CDR1 and CDR2: MDHEN and SYDVKM. Trimming took off 5 bases at V and 4 bases at J, with 12 bases between the two ends. CDR3 protein: CASSGGNGYNEQFF. CDR3 in DNA: TGTGCCAGCAGTGGAGGGAACGGATACAATGAGCAGTTCTTC.

This clone was recorded once. The rearrangement joins TRBV7-1 to TRBJ2-5, with TRBD2 as a possible D gene (5 bases). TRBV7-1 is an ORF, and what it does is uncertain. Trimming shortened V by 4 bases and J by 2 bases, and 11 bases separated the two germline ends. The CDR3 has 14 residues. The CDR3, as DNA: TGTGCCAGCAGCTTAGACCCGGGACAAGAGACCCAGTACTTC. Translating gives CASSLDPGQETQYF.

The DNA for the CDR3 is TGTGCCACCAGCAGACCCGACAGGCTCAGCAGGTGGACTGAAGCTTTCTTT. This encodes CATSRPDRLSRWTEAFF. This chain joins TRBV15 and TRBJ1-1, with D possibly matching TRBD1 (6 bases). The V gene's germline CDR1 is LNHNV and CDR2 YYDKDF (reference sequence). V lost 2 bases, J lost 5 bases, and 21 bases lay in between. The CDR3 length is 17 residues.

V usage is TRBV5-1 and J usage is TRBJ2-3, with D perhaps matching TRBD1 (6 bases). Germline V gene data show CDR1 as SGHRS and CDR2 as YFSETQ. V was cut by 7 bases and J by 2 bases, with 14 bases left in between. The CDR3 extends over 14 amino acids. The CDR3 sequence is CASGSQGYTDTQYF. CDR3 nucleotide sequence: TGCGCCAGCGGGTCACAGGGCTACACAGATACGCAGTATTTT.

This clone turned up a few times. The chain has TRBV18 and TRBJ2-5; D may be TRBD1 (5 bases). Trimming took 0 bases from V and 5 from J, leaving 10 bases between them. Germline CDR1 and CDR2: KGHSH and LQKENI. The CDR3 contains 14 residues. Here the CDR3 DNA reads TGTGCCAGCTCACCACCGTCACAGGCGGAGACCCAGTACTTC. This translates into CASSPPSQAETQYF.

The chain employs TRBV6-8 and TRBJ2-7, with a possible D match to TRBD2 (6 bases). In germline, CDR1 is MNHGY, CDR2 SAAAGT. With 0 bases removed from V and 3 bases from J, the gap between germline ends came to 12 bases. CDR3 size: 15 residues. CDR3 amino acids: CASSYSTDGSYEQYF. CDR3 DNA sequence: TGTGCCAGCAGTTACTCTACGGACGGGAGCTACGAGCAGTACTTC.

V and J are TRBV1 and TRBJ1-5. TRBV1 is a listed pseudogene. This CDR3 has 14 residues. The CDR3 region is CASSQAWLGGPQHF. CDR3 coding DNA: TGCGCCAGCAGCCAAGCGTGGCTGGGTGGGCCCCAGCATTTT.

This chain joins TRBV29-1 and TRBJ2-1, with 9 bases fitting TRBD1. Germline V gene lookup returns CDR1 SQVTM and CDR2 ANQGSEA. The CDR3 spans 12 residues. The ends lost 7 bases at V and 9 bases at J; junction bases unmatched: 7. The chain's CDR3 is CSGKQGAREQFF. The CDR3 DNA is TGCAGCGGCAAACAGGGGGCGCGTGAGCAGTTCTTC.

CDR3 DNA sequence: TGTGCCATCAGCGATGGACAGCTCAATCAGCCCCAGCATTTT. Translating it yields CAISDGQLNQPQHF. The genes are TRBV6-8 and TRBJ1-5; a possible D gene is TRBD1 (6 bases). V was clipped by 10 bases and J by 3 bases, with 16 bases between them. This CDR3 is 14 amino acids long. Germline loops: CDR1 MNHGY, CDR2 SAAAGT.

The rearrangement joins TRBV29-1 to TRBJ2-1, with D tentatively TRBD2 (6 bases). Trimming cost V 3 bases and J 5 bases, with 8 bases left between them. The CDR3 totals 12 residues. Germline loops: CDR1 SQVTM, CDR2 ANQGSEA. CDR3 DNA sequence: TGCAGCGTTGAGCGGGGAAACAATGAGCAGTTCTTC. This codes for CSVERGNNEQFF.

The chain couples TRBV28 to TRBJ1-1; possible D gene TRBD1, 5 bases. Trimming shortened V by 6 bases and J by 1 base, and 18 bases separated the two germline ends. This CDR3 is built from 16 residues. From germline, CDR1 is MDHEN and CDR2 SYDVKM. CDR3 sequence: CASSFPGVSENTEAFF. The CDR3 bases are TGTGCCAGCAGCTTTCCGGGGGTATCCGAGAACACTGAAGCTTTCTTT.

V gene TRBV12-5 combines with J gene TRBJ1-2; a weak D match, TRBD1 (6 bases). The CDR3 is 13 amino acids. Germline lookup yields CDR1 LGHNT and CDR2 FRNRAP. With 3 bases removed from V and 2 bases from J, the gap between germline ends came to 7 bases. The CDR3 bases are TGTGCTAGTGGTTTAGGGGGGAACTATGGCTACACCTTC. Translated: CASGLGGNYGYTF. Full variable domain (missing parts from reference TRBV12-5 and TRBJ1-2): DARVTQTPRHKVTEMGQEVTMRCQPILGHNTVFWYRQTMMQGLELLAYFRNRAPLDDSGMPKDRFSAEMPDATLATLKIQPSEPRDSAVYFCASGLGGNYGYTFGSGTRLTVV.

The chain is built from TRBV6-8 and TRBJ1-5; D ambiguous. The CDR3 covers 13 residues. From germline, CDR1 is MNHGY and CDR2 SAAAGT. With 1 base removed from V and 3 bases from J, the gap between germline ends came to 4 bases. CDR3: CASSYLTNQPQHF. DNA of the CDR3: TGTGCCAGCAGTTACTTAACCAATCAGCCCCAGCATTTT.

The chain couples TRBV11-3 to TRBJ2-1, with TRBD2 as a possible D gene (5 bases). V was trimmed by 3 bases and J by 5 bases, leaving 11 bases between them. CDR3 size: 14 residues. Germline V gene data show CDR1 as SGHNT and CDR2 as YENEEA. The chain's CDR3 is CASSLLEGNNEQFF. Here the CDR3 DNA reads TGTGCCAGCAGCTTGTTAGAGGGAAACAATGAGCAGTTCTTC. The full variable domain, completed using reference TRBV11-3 and TRBJ2-1, is EAGVVQSPRYKIIEKKQPVAFWCNPISGHNTLYWYLQNLGQGPELLIRYENEEAVDDSQLPKDRFSAERLKGVDSTLKIQPAELGDSAVYLCASSLLEGNNEQFFGPGTRLTVL.

The V and J genes are TRBV11-3 and TRBJ2-4; D remains ambiguous. V lost 3 bases and J 9 bases, leaving 18 bases between the germline ends. CDR1 and CDR2 from the germline V gene are SGHNT and YENEEA. The CDR3 length is 15 residues. The CDR3 loop is CASSLVDGVEGIQYF. CDR3 nucleotides: TGTGCCAGCAGCTTGGTGGACGGCGTGGAAGGCATTCAGTACTTC.

For the CDR3, the DNA is TGTGCCAGCAGTGAAGCCGGCGGGTGGGATGAGCAGTTCTTC. Its protein product is CASSEAGGWDEQFF. The rearrangement joins TRBV9 to TRBJ2-1; maybe TRBD2 (5 bases). V was pared by 5 bases and J by 8 bases, with 17 bases between. In germline, CDR1 is SGDLS, CDR2 YYNGEE. This CDR3 region has 14 residues.

This clone was counted once. The chain joins TRBV28 to TRBJ2-1; D gene unclear. The CDR3 length is 18 residues. The germline V gene encodes CDR1 MDHEN and CDR2 SYDVKM. V lost 6 bases to trimming and J lost 5 bases, with 26 bases between them. The CDR3 is CASSTKGIPLNLDNEQFF. The CDR3 nucleotides are TGTGCCAGCAGCACAAAAGGAATTCCACTAAATTTGGACAATGAGCAGTTCTTC. The full variable domain, its missing parts supplied by reference TRBV28 and TRBJ2-1, is DVKVTQSSRYLVKRTGEKVFLECVQDMDHENMFWYRQDPGLGLRLIYFSYDVKMKEKGDIPEGYSVSREKKERFSLILESASTNQTSMYLCASSTKGIPLNLDNEQFFGPGTRLTVL.

The chain carries TRBV5-1 and TRBJ2-1; D might be TRBD1 (6 bases). Germline V gives CDR1 SGHRS, CDR2 YFSETQ. V lost 0 bases to trimming and J lost 4 bases, with 14 bases between them. CDR3 length: 16 amino acids. CDR3 nucleotides: TGCGCCAGCAGCTTGGTGGGCAGGGGAGATTACAATGAGCAGTTCTTC. Protein: CASSLVGRGDYNEQFF.

The chain employs TRBV5-1 and TRBJ1-1, with a tentative D call TRBD1 (6 bases). Between the trimmed V and J ends, which lost 3 bases and 1 base, there was a span of 16 bases. The CDR3 is 16 amino acids. Germline CDR1 reads SGHRS; CDR2 reads YFSETQ. CDR3 DNA: TGCGCCAGCAGCTGGAACCTCCGGACAGCGAACACTGAAGCTTTCTTT. Translating it yields CASSWNLRTANTEAFF. The whole variable domain, filled in from reference TRBV5-1 and TRBJ1-1, reads KAGVTQTPRYLIKTRGQQVTLSCSPISGHRSVSWYQQTPGQGLQFLFEYFSETQRNKGNFPGRFSGRQFSNSRSEMNVSTLELGDSALYLCASSWNLRTANTEAFFGQGTRLTVV.

V and J are TRBV19 and TRBJ2-7; unclear D gene. Trimming pared 2 bases from V and 3 bases from J, leaving 8 bases between. The CDR3 consists of 13 residues. CDR1 and CDR2 from the germline V gene are LNHDA and SQIVND (reference sequence). The DNA for the CDR3 is TGTGCCAGTAGTATAAGGCCACTCTACGAGCAGTACTTC. Its protein product is CASSIRPLYEQYF. The variable domain in full, with the rest retrieved from reference TRBV19 and TRBJ2-7, is DGGITQSPKYLFRKEGQNVTLSCEQNLNHDAMYWYRQDPGQGLRLIYYSQIVNDFQKGDIAEGYSVSREKKESFPLTVTSAQKNPTAFYLCASSIRPLYEQYFGPGTRLTVT.

This clone occurred once. V is TRBV19 and J is TRBJ2-7; 7 bases are a match to TRBD2. CDR3 length: 14 residues. Germline V gene data show CDR1 as LNHDA and CDR2 as SQIVND (reference sequence). V trimming: 4 bases; J trimming: 4 bases; junction bases outside the gene matches: 7. In nucleotides, the CDR3 is TGTGCCAGTAGTAATGGCGGGAGTAGATACGAGCAGTACTTC. Amino acids: CASSNGGSRYEQYF.

J is TRBJ1-2 and V is TRBV28; weak D call: TRBD1 (6 bases). The CDR3 runs 14 residues. Germline assignment: CDR1 MDHEN and CDR2 SYDVKM. V was cut by 3 bases and J by 4 bases, with 12 bases left in between. This CDR3 reads CASSLGQGTYGYTF. CDR3 nucleotides: TGTGCCAGCAGTTTGGGGCAGGGGACCTATGGCTACACCTTC.

This clone was seen just once. The rearrangement joins TRBV7-1 to TRBJ1-5; 8 bases are a match to TRBD1. TRBV7-1 is noted as an ORF with a role that remains uncertain. The CDR3 runs to 14 residues. Losses at the gene ends were 5 bases for V and 11 bases for J; bases not matched to a gene: 11. The CDR3, as DNA: TGTGCCAGCAGCCCTGGGACAGGCCGCGGGGCCCAGCATTTT. Residues: CASSPGTGRGAQHF.

This clone was picked up one time. The genes are TRBV6-8 and TRBJ1-4; perhaps TRBD1 as D (6 bases). Germline CDR1 reads MNHGY; CDR2 reads SAAAGT. The V end was cut by 5 bases, the J end by 8 bases, with 12 bases between. The CDR3 consists of 13 residues. DNA for the CDR3: TGTGCCAGCAGTAATGGACAGACAGAAAAACTGTTTTTT. Translating it yields CASSNGQTEKLFF.

This chain links TRBV28 with TRBJ1-1, with D unresolved. This CDR3 is 14 amino acids long. Trimming pared 2 bases from V and 8 bases from J, leaving 15 bases between. Per germline, CDR1 MDHEN and CDR2 SYDVKM. As DNA, the CDR3 is TGTGCCAGCAGTTTAGGGTTACTATTTGGGGAAGCTTTCTTT. The encoded protein is CASSLGLLFGEAFF.